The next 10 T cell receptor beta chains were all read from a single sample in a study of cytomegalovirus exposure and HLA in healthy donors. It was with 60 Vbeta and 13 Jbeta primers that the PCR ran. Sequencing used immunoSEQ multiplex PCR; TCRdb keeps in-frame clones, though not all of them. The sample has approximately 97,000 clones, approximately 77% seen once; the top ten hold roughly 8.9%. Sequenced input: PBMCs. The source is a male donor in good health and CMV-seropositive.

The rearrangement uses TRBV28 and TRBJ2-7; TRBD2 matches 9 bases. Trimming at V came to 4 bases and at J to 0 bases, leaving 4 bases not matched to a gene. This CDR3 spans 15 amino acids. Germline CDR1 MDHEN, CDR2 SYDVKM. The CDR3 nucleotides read TGTGCCAGCAGTTCTCTAGCGGGGATCTCCTACGAGCAGTACTTC. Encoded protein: CASSSLAGISYEQYF.

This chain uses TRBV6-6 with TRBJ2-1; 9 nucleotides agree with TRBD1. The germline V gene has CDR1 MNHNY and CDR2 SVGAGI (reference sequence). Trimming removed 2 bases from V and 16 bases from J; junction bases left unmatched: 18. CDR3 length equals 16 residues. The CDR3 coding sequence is TGTGCCAGCAGTTACGCGACGGGACAGGGCGGATGGCAACAATTCTTC. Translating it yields CASSYATGQGGWQQFF.

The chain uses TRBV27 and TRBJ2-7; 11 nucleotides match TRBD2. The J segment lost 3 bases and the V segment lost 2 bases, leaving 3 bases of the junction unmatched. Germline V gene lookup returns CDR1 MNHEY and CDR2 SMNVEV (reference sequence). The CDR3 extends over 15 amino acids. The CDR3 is CASSLGGLAVYEQYF. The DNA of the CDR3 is TGTGCCAGCAGTTTAGGGGGACTAGCGGTCTACGAGCAGTACTTC.

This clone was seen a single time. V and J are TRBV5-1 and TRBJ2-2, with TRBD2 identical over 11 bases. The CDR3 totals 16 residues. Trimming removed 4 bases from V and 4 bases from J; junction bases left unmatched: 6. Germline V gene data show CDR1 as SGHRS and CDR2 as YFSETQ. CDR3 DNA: TGCGCCAGCAGCCGAACTAGCGGGAGAAGCACCGGGGAGCTGTTTTTT. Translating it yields CASSRTSGRSTGELFF.

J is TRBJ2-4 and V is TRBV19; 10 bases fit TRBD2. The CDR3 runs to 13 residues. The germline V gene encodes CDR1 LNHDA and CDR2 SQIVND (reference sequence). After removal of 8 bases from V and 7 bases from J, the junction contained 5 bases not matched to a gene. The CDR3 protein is CASRGLATNIQYF. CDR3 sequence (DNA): TGTGCCAGTCGGGGACTAGCGACGAACATTCAGTACTTC.

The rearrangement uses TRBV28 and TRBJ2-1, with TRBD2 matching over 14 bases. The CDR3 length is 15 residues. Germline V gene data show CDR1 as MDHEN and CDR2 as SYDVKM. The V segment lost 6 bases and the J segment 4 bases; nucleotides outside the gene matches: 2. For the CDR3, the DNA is TGTGCCAGCAGCCGACTAGCGGGAGGGTACAATGAGCAGTTCTTC. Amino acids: CASSRLAGGYNEQFF.

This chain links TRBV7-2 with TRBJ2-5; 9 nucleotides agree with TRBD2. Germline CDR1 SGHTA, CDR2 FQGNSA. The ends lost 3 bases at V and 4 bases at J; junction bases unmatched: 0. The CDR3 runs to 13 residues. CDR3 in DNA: TGTGCCAGCAGCTTGACTAGCGGAGAGACCCAGTACTTC. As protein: CASSLTSGETQYF.

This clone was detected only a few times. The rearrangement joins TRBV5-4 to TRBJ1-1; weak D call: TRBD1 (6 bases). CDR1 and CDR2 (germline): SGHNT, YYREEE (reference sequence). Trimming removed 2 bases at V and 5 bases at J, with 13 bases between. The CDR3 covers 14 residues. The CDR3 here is CASSFIQRGTEAFF. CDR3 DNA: TGTGCCAGCAGCTTTATACAGAGGGGGACTGAAGCTTTCTTT.

The CDR3 DNA follows: TGTGCCATCAGTGGCCGTTCGTCGAGCCACACAGATACGCAGTATTTT. This gives the protein CAISGRSSSHTDTQYF. The rearrangement joins TRBV10-3 to TRBJ2-3, with D unresolved. Trimming removed 4 bases at V and 2 bases at J, with 16 bases between. The CDR3 runs 16 residues. Germline lookup yields CDR1 ENHRY and CDR2 SYGVKD.

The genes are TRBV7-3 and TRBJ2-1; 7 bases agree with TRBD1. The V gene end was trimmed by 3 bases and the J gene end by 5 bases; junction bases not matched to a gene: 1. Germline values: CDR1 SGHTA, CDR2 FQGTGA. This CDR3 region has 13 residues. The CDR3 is CASSLGQHNEQFF. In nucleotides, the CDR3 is TGTGCCAGCAGCTTGGGACAGCACAATGAGCAGTTCTTC.